This T cell receptor (beta chain) stems from a study of OX40 agonist ivuxolimab in advanced cancers. Study details: It was permissible to have had prior anti-PD-1, anti-PD-L1 or anti-CTLA-4 therapy, and around 40% had some.

General study findings and limits: By week 6 at 0.1 to 3.0 mg/kg, blood CD4+ and CD8+ T cells had expanded clonally. Averaging showed that CD8+ T cells had more expanded clones than CD4+ did.

Germline loops: CDR1 SSHAT, CDR2 FNYEAQ (reference sequence). The length of the CDR3 is 17 residues. TCRdb keeps only in-frame clones here, not all; method: immunoSEQ multiplex PCR. Among 25,000 to 40,000 clones listed, approximately 88% were seen once. On this clone: The target antigen is unknown. Compared with germline, one end of the junction differs, possibly owing to a read error.

This chain joins TRBV7-7 and TRBJ2-7; TRBD1 matches 8 bases. This TCR was sampled from an adult with an advanced solid tumor such as melanoma, head and neck, liver or kidney cancer. This specimen consisted of CD4+ or CD8+ T cells sorted from blood, obtained in a trial of the OX40 agonist ivuxolimab. Written as DNA, the CDR3 is TGTGCTAGCAGCACGATACCTAGGACAGGGCACTCCTACGAGCAGTACTTC. Encoded protein: CASSTIPRTGHSYEQYF.